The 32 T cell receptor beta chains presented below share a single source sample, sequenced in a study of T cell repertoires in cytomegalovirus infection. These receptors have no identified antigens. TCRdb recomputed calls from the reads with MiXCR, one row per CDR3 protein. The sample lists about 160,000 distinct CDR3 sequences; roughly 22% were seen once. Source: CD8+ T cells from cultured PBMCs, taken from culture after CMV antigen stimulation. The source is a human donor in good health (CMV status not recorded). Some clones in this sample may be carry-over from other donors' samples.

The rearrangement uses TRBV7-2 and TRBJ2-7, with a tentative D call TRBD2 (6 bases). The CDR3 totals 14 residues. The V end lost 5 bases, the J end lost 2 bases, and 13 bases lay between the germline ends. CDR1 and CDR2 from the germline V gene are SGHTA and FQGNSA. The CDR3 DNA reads TGTGCCAGCAGCCCAGGCGGGGAACCCTACGAGCAGTACTTC. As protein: CASSPGGEPYEQYF.

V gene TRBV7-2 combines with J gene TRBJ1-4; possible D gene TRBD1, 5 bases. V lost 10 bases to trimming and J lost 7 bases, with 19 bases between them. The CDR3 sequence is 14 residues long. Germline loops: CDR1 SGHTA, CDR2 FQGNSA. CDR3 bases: TGTGCCAACCATATCGGGACCCCCGGTGAAAAACTGTTTTTT. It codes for CANHIGTPGEKLFF.

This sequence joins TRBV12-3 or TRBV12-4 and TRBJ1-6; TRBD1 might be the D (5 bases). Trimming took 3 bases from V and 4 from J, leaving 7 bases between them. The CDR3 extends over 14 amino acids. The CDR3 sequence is CASSFGGYNSPLHF. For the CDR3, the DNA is TGTGCCAGCAGTTTCGGGGGTTATAATTCACCCCTCCACTTT.

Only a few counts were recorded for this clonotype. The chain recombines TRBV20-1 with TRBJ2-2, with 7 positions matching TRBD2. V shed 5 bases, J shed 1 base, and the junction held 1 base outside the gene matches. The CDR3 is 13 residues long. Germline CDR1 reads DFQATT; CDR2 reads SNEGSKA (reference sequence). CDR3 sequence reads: CSALAGNTGELFF. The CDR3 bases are TGCAGTGCTTTAGCGGGGAACACCGGGGAGCTGTTTTTT.

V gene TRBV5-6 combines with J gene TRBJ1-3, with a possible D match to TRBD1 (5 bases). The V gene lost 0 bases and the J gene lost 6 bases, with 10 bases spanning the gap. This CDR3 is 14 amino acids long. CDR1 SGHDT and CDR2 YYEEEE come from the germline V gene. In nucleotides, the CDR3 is TGTGCCAGCAGCTTGGAAGGGGTGGTAAACACCATATATTTT. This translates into CASSLEGVVNTIYF.

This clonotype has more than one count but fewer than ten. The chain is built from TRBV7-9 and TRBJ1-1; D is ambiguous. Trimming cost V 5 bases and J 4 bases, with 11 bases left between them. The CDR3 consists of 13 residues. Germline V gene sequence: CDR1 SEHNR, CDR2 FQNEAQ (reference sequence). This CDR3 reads CASSPETITEAFF. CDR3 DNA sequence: TGTGCCAGCAGCCCTGAGACGATCACTGAAGCTTTCTTT. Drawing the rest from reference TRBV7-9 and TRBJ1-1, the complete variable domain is DTGVSQNPRHKITKRGQNVTFRCDPISEHNRLYWYRQTLGQGPEFLTYFQNEAQLEKSRLLSDRFSAERPKGSFSTLEIQRTEQGDSAMYLCASSPETITEAFFGQGTRLTVV.

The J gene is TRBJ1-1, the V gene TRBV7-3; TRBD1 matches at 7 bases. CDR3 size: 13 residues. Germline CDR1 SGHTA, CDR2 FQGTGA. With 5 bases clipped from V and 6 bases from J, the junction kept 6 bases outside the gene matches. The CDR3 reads CASSVGGLAEAFF. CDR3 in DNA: TGTGCCAGCAGCGTAGGGGGCCTCGCTGAAGCTTTCTTT.

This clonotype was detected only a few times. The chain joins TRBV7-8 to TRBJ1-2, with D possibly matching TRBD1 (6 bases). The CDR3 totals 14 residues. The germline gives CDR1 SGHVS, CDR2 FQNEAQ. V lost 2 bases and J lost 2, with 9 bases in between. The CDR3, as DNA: TGTGCCAGCAGCTTAACGCAGGGGAACTATGGCTACACCTTC. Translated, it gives CASSLTQGNYGYTF.

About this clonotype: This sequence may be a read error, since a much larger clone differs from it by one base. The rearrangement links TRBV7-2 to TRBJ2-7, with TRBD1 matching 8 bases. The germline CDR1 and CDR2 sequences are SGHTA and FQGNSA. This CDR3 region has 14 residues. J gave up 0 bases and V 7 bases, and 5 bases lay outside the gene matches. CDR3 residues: CASTRTGNSYEQYF. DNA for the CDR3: TGTGCCAGCACCAGGACAGGGAACTCCTACGAGCAGTACTTC.

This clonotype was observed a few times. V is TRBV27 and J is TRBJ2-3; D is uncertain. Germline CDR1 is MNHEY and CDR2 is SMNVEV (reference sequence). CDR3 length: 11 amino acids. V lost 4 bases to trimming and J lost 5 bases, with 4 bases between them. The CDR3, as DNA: TGTGCCAGCAGTTCTGGAGATACGCAGTATTTT. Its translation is CASSSGDTQYF.

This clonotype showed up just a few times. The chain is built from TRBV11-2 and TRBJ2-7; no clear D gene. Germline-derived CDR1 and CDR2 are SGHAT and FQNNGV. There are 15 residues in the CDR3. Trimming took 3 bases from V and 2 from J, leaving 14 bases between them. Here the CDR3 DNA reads TGTGCCAGCAGCTTTTTGGCAGCCGATGCCTACGAGCAGTACTTC. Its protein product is CASSFLAADAYEQYF.

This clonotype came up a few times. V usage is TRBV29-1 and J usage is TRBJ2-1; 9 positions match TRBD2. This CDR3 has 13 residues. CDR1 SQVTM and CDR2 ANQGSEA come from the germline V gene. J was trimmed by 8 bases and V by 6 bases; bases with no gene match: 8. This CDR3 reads CSVGTSRPDEQFF. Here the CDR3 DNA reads TGCAGCGTGGGGACTAGCAGGCCGGATGAGCAGTTCTTC.

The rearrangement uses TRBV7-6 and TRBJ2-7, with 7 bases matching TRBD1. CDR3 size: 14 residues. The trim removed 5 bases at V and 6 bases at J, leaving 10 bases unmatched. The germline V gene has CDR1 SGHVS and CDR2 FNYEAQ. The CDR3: CASSHELAGGEQYF. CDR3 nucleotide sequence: TGTGCCAGCAGCCACGAGCTAGCAGGGGGCGAGCAGTACTTC. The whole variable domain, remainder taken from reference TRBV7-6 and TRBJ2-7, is GAGVSQSPRYKVTKRGQDVALRCDPISGHVSLYWYRQALGQGPEFLTYFNYEAQQDKSGLPNDRFSAERPEGSISTLTIQRTEQRDSAMYRCASSHELAGGEQYFGPGTRLTVT.

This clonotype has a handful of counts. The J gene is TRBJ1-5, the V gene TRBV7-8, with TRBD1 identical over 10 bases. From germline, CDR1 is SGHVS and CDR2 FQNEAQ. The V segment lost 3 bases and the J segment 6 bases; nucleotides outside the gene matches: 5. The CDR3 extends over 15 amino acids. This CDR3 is CASSLPGTGVQPQHF. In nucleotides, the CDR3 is TGTGCCAGCAGCTTGCCTGGGACAGGGGTTCAGCCCCAGCATTTT.

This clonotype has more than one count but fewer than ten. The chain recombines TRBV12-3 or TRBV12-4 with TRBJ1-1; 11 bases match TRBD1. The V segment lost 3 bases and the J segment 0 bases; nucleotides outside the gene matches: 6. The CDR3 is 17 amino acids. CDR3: CASSFGQGAWMNTEAFF. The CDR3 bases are TGTGCCAGCAGTTTTGGACAGGGGGCGTGGATGAACACTGAAGCTTTCTTT.

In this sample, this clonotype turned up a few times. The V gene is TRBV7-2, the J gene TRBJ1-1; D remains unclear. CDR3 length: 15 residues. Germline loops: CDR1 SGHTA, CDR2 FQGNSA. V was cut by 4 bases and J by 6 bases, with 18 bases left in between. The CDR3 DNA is TGTGCCAGCAGCTCCAGCGGCAGGCCGGAGGCTGAAGCTTTCTTT. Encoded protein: CASSSSGRPEAEAFF.

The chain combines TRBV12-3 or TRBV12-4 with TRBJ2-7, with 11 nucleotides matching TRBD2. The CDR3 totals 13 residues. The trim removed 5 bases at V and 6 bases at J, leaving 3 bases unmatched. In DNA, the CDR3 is TGTGCCAGCAGTCCCGGACTAGCGGGCGAGCAGTACTTC. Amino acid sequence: CASSPGLAGEQYF.

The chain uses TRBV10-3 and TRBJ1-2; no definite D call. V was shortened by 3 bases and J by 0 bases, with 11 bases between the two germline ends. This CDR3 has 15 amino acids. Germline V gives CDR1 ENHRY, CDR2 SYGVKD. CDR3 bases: TGTGCCATCAGTGATAGGGCAGCCCCTAACTATGGCTACACCTTC. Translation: CAISDRAAPNYGYTF.

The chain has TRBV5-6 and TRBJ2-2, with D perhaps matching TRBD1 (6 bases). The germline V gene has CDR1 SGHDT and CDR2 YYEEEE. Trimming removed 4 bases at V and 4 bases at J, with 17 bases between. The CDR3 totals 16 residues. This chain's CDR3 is CASSVQGSRGTGELFF. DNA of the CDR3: TGTGCCAGCAGCGTTCAGGGGTCTCGGGGCACCGGGGAGCTGTTTTTT.

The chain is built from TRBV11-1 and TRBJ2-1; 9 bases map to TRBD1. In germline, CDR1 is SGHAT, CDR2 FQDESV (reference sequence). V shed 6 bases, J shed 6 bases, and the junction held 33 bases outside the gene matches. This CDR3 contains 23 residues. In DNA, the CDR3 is TGTGCCAGCAGATACCTCTCCGGGACAGGGCTGGGGGCGGGAACAGGACGAATCAATGAGCAGTTCTTC. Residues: CASRYLSGTGLGAGTGRINEQFF.

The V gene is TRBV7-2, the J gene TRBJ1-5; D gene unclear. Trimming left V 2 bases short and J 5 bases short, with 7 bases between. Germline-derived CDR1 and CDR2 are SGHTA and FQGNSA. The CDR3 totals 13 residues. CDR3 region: CASSLQAYQPQHF. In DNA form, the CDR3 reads TGTGCCAGCAGCTTACAGGCATATCAGCCCCAGCATTTT.

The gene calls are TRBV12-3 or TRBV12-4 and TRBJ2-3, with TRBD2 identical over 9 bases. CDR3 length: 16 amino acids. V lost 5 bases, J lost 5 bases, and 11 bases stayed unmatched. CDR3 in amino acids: CASSPAGLAGLDTQYF. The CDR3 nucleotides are TGTGCCAGCAGTCCCGCCGGGCTAGCGGGACTAGATACGCAGTATTTT.

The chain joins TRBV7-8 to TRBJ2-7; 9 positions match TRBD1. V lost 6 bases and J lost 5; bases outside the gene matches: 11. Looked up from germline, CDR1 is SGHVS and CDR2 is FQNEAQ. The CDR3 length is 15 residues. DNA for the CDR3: TGTGCCAGCAGGCGTCCCGGACAGGGGATAGACGAGCAGTACTTC. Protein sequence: CASRRPGQGIDEQYF.

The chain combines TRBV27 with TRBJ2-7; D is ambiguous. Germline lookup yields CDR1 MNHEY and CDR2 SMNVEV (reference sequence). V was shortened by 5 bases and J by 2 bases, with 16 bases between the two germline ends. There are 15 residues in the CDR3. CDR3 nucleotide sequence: TGTGCCAGCAGTGCCGTACCGCGACCCACCTACGAGCAGTACTTC. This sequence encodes CASSAVPRPTYEQYF.

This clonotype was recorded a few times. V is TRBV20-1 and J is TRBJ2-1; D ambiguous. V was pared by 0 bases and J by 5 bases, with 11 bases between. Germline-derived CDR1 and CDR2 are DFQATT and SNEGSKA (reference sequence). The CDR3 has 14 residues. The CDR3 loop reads CSARDRNGDNEQFF. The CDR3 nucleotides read TGCAGTGCTAGAGATCGAAACGGAGACAATGAGCAGTTCTTC.

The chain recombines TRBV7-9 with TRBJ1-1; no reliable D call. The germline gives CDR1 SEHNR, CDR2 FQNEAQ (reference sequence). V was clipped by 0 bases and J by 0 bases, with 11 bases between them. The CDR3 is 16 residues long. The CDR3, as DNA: TGTGCCAGCAGCTTAGCAAAACGGTCCATGAACACTGAAGCTTTCTTT. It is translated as CASSLAKRSMNTEAFF.

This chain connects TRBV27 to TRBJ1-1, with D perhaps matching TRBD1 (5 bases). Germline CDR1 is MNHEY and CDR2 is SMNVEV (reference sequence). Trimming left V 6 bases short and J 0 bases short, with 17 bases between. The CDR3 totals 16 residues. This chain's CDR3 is CASSRGGGAVNTEAFF. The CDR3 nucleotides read TGTGCCAGCAGCCGCGGTGGAGGGGCGGTGAACACTGAAGCTTTCTTT.

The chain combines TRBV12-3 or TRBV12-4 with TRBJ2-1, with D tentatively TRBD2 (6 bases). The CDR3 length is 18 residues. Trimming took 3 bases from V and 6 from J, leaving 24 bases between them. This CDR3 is CASSFWPVRDSLTNEQFF. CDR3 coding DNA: TGTGCCAGCAGTTTTTGGCCTGTGCGGGACTCCCTAACCAATGAGCAGTTCTTC.

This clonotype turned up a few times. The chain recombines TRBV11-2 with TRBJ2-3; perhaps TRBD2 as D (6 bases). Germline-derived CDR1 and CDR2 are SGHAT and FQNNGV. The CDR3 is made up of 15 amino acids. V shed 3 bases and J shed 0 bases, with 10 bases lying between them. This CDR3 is CASSFGGASTDTQYF. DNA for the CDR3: TGTGCCAGCAGCTTCGGGGGTGCTAGCACAGATACGCAGTATTTT.

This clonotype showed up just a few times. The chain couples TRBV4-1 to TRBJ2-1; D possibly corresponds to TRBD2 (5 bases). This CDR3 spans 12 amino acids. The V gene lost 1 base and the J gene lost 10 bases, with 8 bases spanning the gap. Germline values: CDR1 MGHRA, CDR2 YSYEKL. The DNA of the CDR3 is TGCGCCAGCAGCCAAGTCGGCGGGGAGCAGTTCTTC. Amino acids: CASSQVGGEQFF.

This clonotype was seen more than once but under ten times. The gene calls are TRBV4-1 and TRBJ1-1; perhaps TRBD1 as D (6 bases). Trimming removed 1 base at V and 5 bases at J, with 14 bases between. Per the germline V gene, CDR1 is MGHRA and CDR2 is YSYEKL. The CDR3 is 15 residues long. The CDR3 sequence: CASSQGAGAGTEAFF. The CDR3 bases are TGCGCCAGCAGCCAAGGAGCAGGGGCCGGAACTGAAGCTTTCTTT.

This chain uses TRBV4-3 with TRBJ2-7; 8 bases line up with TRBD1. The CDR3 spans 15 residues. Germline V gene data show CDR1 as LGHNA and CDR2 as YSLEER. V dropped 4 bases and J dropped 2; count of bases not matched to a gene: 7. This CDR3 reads CASSPQKTGAYEQYF. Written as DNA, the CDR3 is TGCGCCAGCAGCCCTCAAAAGACAGGGGCCTACGAGCAGTACTTC.